This T cell receptor beta chain was profiled in a study of graft-versus-host responses after intestinal transplantation. Looking at the study overall: Every recipient had anti-thymocyte globulin induction and 2 to 4 years of tacrolimus plus steroids. Findings and caveats of the study: Recipient bone marrow held GvH clones, some seen earlier in ileum or blood. In patients with graft-donor T cell macrochimerism, allograft graft-versus-host to host-versus-graft clonal ratios were high.

Assay used: immunoSEQ multiplex PCR; TCRdb lists only in-frame clones, some missing. Among 130,000 to 150,000 clones, around nine tenths were seen once, and the ten largest hold about 0.18%. Trimming stripped 0 bases from V and 1 base from J, with 15 bases between. There are 17 residues in the CDR3. Germline V gene data show CDR1 as SGHNT and CDR2 as YENEEA. Details on this clone: The antigen is unknown.

This clonotype originated in a human donor who received an intestinal transplant. The input for sequencing was unstimulated CD4+ T cells sorted from spleen or lymph node cells, taken before intestinal transplant. The chain joins TRBV11-3 to TRBJ1-1; D might be TRBD1 (6 bases). For the CDR3, the DNA is TGTGCCAGCAGCTTAGATTTTAACAGGGAGGCGAACACTGAAGCTTTCTTT. Its translation: CASSLDFNREANTEAFF.